A single sample is the source of the 3 T cell receptor beta chains below, sequenced in a study of blood T cell repertoires in COVID-19. Data came from immunoSEQ multiplex PCR; TCRdb stores just in-frame clones and leaves some out. The table records 120,000 or so clones, 85% to 90% of them present only once. The sequencing input was peripheral blood. The receptors were sampled from a man between 65 and 80 years old with active or convalescent COVID-19.

This chain uses TRBV6-5 with TRBJ1-2; D not certain. Trimming shortened V by 7 bases and J by 7 bases, and 19 bases separated the two germline ends. The CDR3 extends over 14 amino acids. From germline, CDR1 is MNHEY and CDR2 SVGAGI. CDR3 in DNA: TGTGCCAGCATCTCAGGCGGGTTGAGGGCTGGCTACACCTTC. Protein sequence: CASISGGLRAGYTF.

The V and J genes are TRBV28 and TRBJ2-7; 9 bases map to TRBD2. This CDR3 has 14 residues. The junction had 7 bases not matched to a gene; V was cut back by 7 bases and J by 3 bases. CDR1 and CDR2 (germline): MDHEN, SYDVKM. This CDR3 is CASNLSGRFYEQYF. The CDR3 nucleotides are TGTGCCAGCAATCTTAGCGGGAGATTCTACGAGCAGTACTTC.

The table lists this clone with a count of one. V usage is TRBV28 and J usage is TRBJ2-7; TRBD1 matches at 10 bases. Germline V gene lookup returns CDR1 MDHEN and CDR2 SYDVKM. The CDR3 contains 19 residues. The V and J ends lost 5 bases and 0 bases, in that order; junction bases with no gene match: 16. The CDR3 DNA follows: TGTGCCAGCAGTCCAACTTCCCCGGACAGGGGGGGGTCCTCCTACGAGCAGTACTTC. This translates into CASSPTSPDRGGSSYEQYF.